The 7 T cell receptor beta chains below all came from one sample that was sequenced in a study of follicular helper T cells after annual influenza vaccination. The data were produced by immunoSEQ multiplex PCR, yet TCRdb's version contains in-frame clones alone and is incomplete. This table holds thousands of clones, 70% to 85% found once. Stated time point: 2015-2016 season, pre-vaccination. Sequences were derived from CXCR5+ CD38- circulating T follicular helper cells from blood, sampled on the day of influenza vaccination. Regarding subset: circulating Tfh, non-naive CD4+CXCR5+PD-1+ (ICOS+CD38+ or ICOS-CD38-). The origin of the receptors is an adult who received the influenza vaccine.

J is TRBJ2-7 and V is TRBV7-3; 8 bases align to TRBD1. CDR3 size: 13 residues. CDR1 and CDR2 from the germline V gene are SGHTA and FQGTGA. V shed 5 bases and J 4 bases; nucleotides not matched to a gene: 4. The CDR3 loop reads CASSQTGGYEQYF. The CDR3 DNA is TGTGCCAGCAGCCAAACAGGGGGGTACGAGCAGTACTTC.

The chain employs TRBV10-2 and TRBJ1-2; D unclear. V was pared by 0 bases and J by 7 bases, with 9 bases between. CDR3 length: 13 amino acids. Germline loops: CDR1 WSHSY, CDR2 SAAADI. For the CDR3, the DNA is TGCGCCAGCAGTGAGTCAAAGGGATTTGGCTACACCTTC. It codes for CASSESKGFGYTF.

This chain links TRBV6-1 with TRBJ1-3; D might be TRBD1 (6 bases). The germline CDR1 and CDR2 sequences are MNHNS and SASEGT. This CDR3 has 11 amino acids. Trimming cost V 9 bases and J 10 bases, with 13 bases left between them. CDR3 DNA sequence: TGTGCCAGGGAGGGGGGACGGACCATATATTTT. The encoded protein is CAREGGRTIYF.

The V gene is TRBV12-2, the J gene TRBJ2-1; whether TRBD2, the table's D call, matches the DNA was not checked. TRBV12-2 corresponds to a pseudogene. This CDR3 has 15 amino acids. The DNA for the CDR3 is TGTGCAAGTCCTCTAACCTCCTCGGGCTACAATGAGCAGTTCTTC. Translating gives CASPLTSSGYNEQFF.

The J gene is TRBJ2-3, the V gene TRBV28; D possibly uses TRBD1 or TRBD2 (6 bases each). This CDR3 region has 15 residues. CDR1 and CDR2 from the germline V gene are MDHEN and SYDVKM. V lost 3 bases and J 0 bases, leaving 10 bases between the germline ends. In DNA form, the CDR3 reads TGTGCCAGCAGTTTCTTCGGGGGCAGCACAGATACGCAGTATTTT. Its protein product is CASSFFGGSTDTQYF.

The chain couples TRBV10-3 to TRBJ2-7; D is unresolved. This CDR3 contains 13 residues. Germline V gene lookup returns CDR1 ENHRY and CDR2 SYGVKD. V was trimmed by 0 bases and J by 3 bases, leaving 6 bases between them. In DNA form, the CDR3 reads TGTGCCATCAGTGAGTCTCCGGGCTACGAGCAGTACTTC. It translates to CAISESPGYEQYF.

This clone was seen once. J is TRBJ1-1 and V is TRBV11-2; no clear D gene. Germline values: CDR1 SGHAT, CDR2 FQNNGV. The V end lost 1 base, the J end lost 5 bases, and 14 bases lay between the germline ends. The CDR3 runs 15 residues. The CDR3 nucleotides read TGTGCCAGCAGCTTAGTTTCACCCACCGGGACTGAAGCTTTCTTT. It codes for CASSLVSPTGTEAFF.